Sequencing of this TCR beta chain was carried out in a study of blood T cell repertoires in COVID-19. Study-level information: Some COVID-19 samples were acute and others convalescent; all came from the United States, Italy and Spain. PBMCs, B-cell-depleted T cells, or T cells were the source of the cDNA or gDNA that made up the material.

Assay used: immunoSEQ multiplex PCR; TCRdb lists only in-frame clones, some missing. The table shows fewer than 200,000 clones, with about 87% occurring only once. Material for sequencing was peripheral blood. This TCR was sampled from a man in his forties with active or convalescent COVID-19.

The CDR3 loop reads CASSTDRGRGNNEQFF. In DNA form, the CDR3 reads TGTGCCAGCAGCACGGACAGGGGTCGGGGGAACAATGAGCAGTTCTTC. The rearrangement links TRBV7-6 to TRBJ2-1; TRBD1 matches at 9 bases. Germline lookup yields CDR1 SGHVS and CDR2 FNYEAQ. The CDR3 sequence is 16 residues long. Trimming cost V 5 bases and J 5 bases; bases outside gene matches: 10.